This passage covers 7 T cell receptor beta chains from one sample sequenced in a study of neoadjuvant anti-PD-1 for oral cavity cancer. Using immunoSEQ multiplex PCR, the repertoire was profiled, and TCRdb retains in-frame clones only, with some absent. The profile shows under 8,000 clones, 55% to 65% of them singletons. Time point in this sample: after neoadjuvant nivolumab, at surgical resection. The material sequenced was PBMCs, taken after nivolumab (anti-PD-1) treatment. The receptors stem from a person aged 40 to 85 with oral cavity squamous cell carcinoma.

The chain uses TRBV5-6 and TRBJ2-3, with D perhaps TRBD2 (6 bases). CDR1 and CDR2 (germline): SGHDT, YYEEEE. Trimming took off 1 base at V and 2 bases at J, with 14 bases between the two ends. This CDR3 spans 16 amino acids. This CDR3 reads CASSLLAGRFTDTQYF. The CDR3 nucleotides read TGTGCCAGCAGCTTGCTGGCGGGGCGATTCACAGATACGCAGTATTTT.

This sequence joins TRBV6-5 and TRBJ1-1, with TRBD1 as a possible D gene (6 bases). Germline V CDR1 and CDR2: MNHEY, SVGAGI. The length of the CDR3 is 15 residues. With 2 bases removed from V and 0 bases from J, the gap between germline ends came to 10 bases. This chain's CDR3 is CASSYDQGMNTEAFF. The CDR3 DNA follows: TGTGCCAGCAGTTACGACCAGGGGATGAACACTGAAGCTTTCTTT.

The chain carries TRBV5-8 and TRBJ1-2; D is undetermined. The CDR3 loop spans 13 amino acids. Trimming stripped 2 bases from V and 2 bases from J, with 7 bases between. CDR1 and CDR2 from the germline V gene are SGHTS and YDEGEE. CDR3: CASSFLGNYGYTF. In DNA, the CDR3 is TGTGCCAGCAGCTTCTTAGGAAACTATGGCTACACCTTC.

This clone has just a few counts. The chain recombines TRBV11-2 with TRBJ2-1; tentative D call: TRBD2 (7 bases). The CDR3 contains 16 residues. Trimming took off 1 base at V and 6 bases at J, with 16 bases between the two ends. Germline CDR1 and CDR2: SGHAT and FQNNGV. CDR3 amino acids: CASSLVGGAARNEQFF. CDR3 DNA sequence: TGTGCCAGCAGCTTAGTGGGGGGGGCCGCCCGCAATGAGCAGTTCTTC.

The chain is built from TRBV9 and TRBJ2-2; tentatively, D is TRBD1 (5 bases). Trimming pared 0 bases from V and 5 bases from J, leaving 11 bases between. From germline, CDR1 is SGDLS and CDR2 YYNGEE. The CDR3 has 15 amino acids. The CDR3 DNA reads TGTGCCAGCAGCGTAGACTACAGGCCGACCGGGGAGCTGTTTTTT. Translated, it gives CASSVDYRPTGELFF.

This clone appeared a few times. The genes are TRBV28 and TRBJ2-7, with 7 bases that match TRBD1. The CDR3 spans 15 residues. Germline trimming cut 5 bases from V and 5 bases from J; bases unmatched to any gene: 12. Germline loops: CDR1 MDHEN, CDR2 SYDVKM. The CDR3 DNA follows: TGTGCCAGCAGTCACAGACAGGGACAGCGGAACGAGCAGTACTTC. Translation gives CASSHRQGQRNEQYF.

This clone occurred a few times. The rearrangement joins TRBV7-2 to TRBJ2-2, with TRBD2 matching 12 bases. Germline V gives CDR1 SGHTA, CDR2 FQGNSA. The junction had 2 bases not matched to a gene; V was cut back by 5 bases and J by 1 base. CDR3 size: 16 residues. The CDR3 DNA sequence: TGTGCCAGCAGCGAACTAGCGGGGGGGAACACCGGGGAGCTGTTTTTT. As protein: CASSELAGGNTGELFF.